This is a list of T cell receptor beta chains from one sample in a study of cytomegalovirus exposure and HLA in healthy donors. Produced via immunoSEQ multiplex PCR; TCRdb's table is partial and in-frame only. Its listing shows 65,000 to 85,000 clones. Sequencing was performed on PBMCs. Source of these receptors: a female donor in good health and CMV-seropositive. CDR3s include the opening cysteine and the closing phenylalanine or tryptophan. The D gene is left open where the match is weak.

CDR3 protein	CDR3 DNA	V gene	D gene	J gene
CASSLGQDSYGYTF	TGCGCCAGCAGCTTGGGTCAGGACTCTTATGGCTACACCTTC	TRBV5-1	.	TRBJ1-2
CASSEARTSGNTIYF	TGTGCCAGCAGTGAGGCCAGAACCTCTGGAAACACCATATATTTT	TRBV2	.	TRBJ1-3
CASSLGVAVSYEQYF	TGTGCCAGCAGCTTGGGGGTAGCGGTATCATACGAGCAGTACTTC	TRBV5-4	.	TRBJ2-7
CASSLTGLGNEKLFF	TGTGCCAGCAGCCTAACAGGGCTCGGTAATGAAAAACTGTTTTTT	TRBV7-9	.	TRBJ1-4
CASSLGQGKGYTF	TGTGCCAGCAGCCTCGGACAGGGTAAAGGCTACACCTTC	TRBV7-9	TRBD1	TRBJ1-2
CASSRTGGKGHEQFF	TGTGCCAGCTCTCGCACGGGGGGCAAAGGCCATGAGCAGTTCTTC	TRBV18	.	TRBJ2-1
CASSDFRERTEAFF	TGTGCCAGCAGTGATTTTAGGGAGCGGACTGAAGCTTTCTTT	TRBV6-1	.	TRBJ1-1
CAWSFSGQDEQYF	TGTGCCTGGAGTTTTTCGGGACAGGACGAGCAGTACTTC	TRBV30	TRBD1	TRBJ2-7
CASSYRLAGTYNEQFF	TGTGCCAGCAGTTACCGACTAGCGGGGACCTACAATGAGCAGTTCTTC	TRBV27	TRBD2	TRBJ2-1
CAWSVMVGAIYF	TGTGCCTGGAGTGTAATGGTGGGAGCCATATATTTT	TRBV30	.	TRBJ1-3
CASSHTGGGQPQHF	TGTGCCAGTAGTCATACAGGGGGCGGTCAGCCCCAGCATTTT	TRBV19	TRBD1	TRBJ1-5
CASSLGTTGIYEQYF	TGTGCCAGCAGCTTAGGGACTACAGGAATCTACGAGCAGTACTTC	TRBV7-7	.	TRBJ2-7
CASSLLASEQFF	TGTGCCAGCAGCTTGTTGGCTTCGGAGCAGTTCTTC	TRBV5-6	.	TRBJ2-1
CASSTRGTYNNEQFF	TGTGCCAGCAGTACCCGGGGGACCTACAACAATGAGCAGTTCTTC	TRBV6-5	.	TRBJ2-1
CAPAGPAGQLNEKLFF	TGTGCCCCAGCGGGCCCCGCGGGACAGTTAAATGAAAAACTGTTTTTT	TRBV27	TRBD1	TRBJ1-4
CASSVEGRVIYNEQFF	TGTGCCAGCAGCGTAGAGGGCAGGGTGATATACAATGAGCAGTTCTTC	TRBV9	.	TRBJ2-1
CASSQAQGLYTEAFF	TGCGCCAGCAGCCAAGCGCAGGGTTTGTACACTGAAGCTTTCTTT	TRBV4-1	.	TRBJ1-1
CASRLTGQATNEKLFF	TGTGCCAGCAGGCTAACAGGGCAAGCAACTAATGAAAAACTGTTTTTT	TRBV7-9	.	TRBJ1-4
CASSEALGARTQYF	TGTGCCAGCAGTGAAGCGCTTGGTGCGCGGACCCAGTACTTC	TRBV6-1	.	TRBJ2-5
CASSDLRRVEAFF	TGCGCCAGCAGCGACCTACGGCGGGTTGAAGCTTTCTTT	TRBV5-1	.	TRBJ1-1
CASSPHTGLPKEAFF	TGTGCCAGCAGCCCTCACACGGGACTGCCGAAAGAAGCTTTCTTT	TRBV7-8	.	TRBJ1-1
CASIRDWKADTQYF	TGTGCCAGCATACGGGACTGGAAGGCAGATACGCAGTATTTT	TRBV5-5	.	TRBJ2-3
CASRFGDETQYF	TGCGCCAGCAGATTCGGGGATGAGACCCAGTACTTC	TRBV5-1	.	TRBJ2-5
CASSSGGLYNEQFF	TGTGCCAGCAGCTCTGGGGGCCTCTACAATGAGCAGTTCTTC	TRBV7-3	.	TRBJ2-1
CASSHSGTEAFF	TGTGCCAGCAGCCATTCGGGCACTGAAGCTTTCTTT	TRBV7-9	.	TRBJ1-1
CASSFSPSEQYF	TGTGCCAGCAGTTTTAGCCCATCCGAGCAGTACTTC	TRBV28	.	TRBJ2-7
CASSQGQKNIQYF	TGTGCCAGCAGTCAAGGACAGAAAAACATTCAGTACTTC	TRBV28	.	TRBJ2-4
CASNEGSYGNTIYF	TGTGCCAGTAACGAGGGTTCGTACGGAAACACCATATATTTT	TRBV19	.	TRBJ1-3
CATSEAGTRETQYF	TGTGCCACTTCTGAGGCGGGGACGCGGGAGACCCAGTACTTC	TRBV19	.	TRBJ2-5
CAFGTGTGENQYF	TGTGCCTTTGGGACAGGGACTGGAGAGAACCAGTACTTC	TRBV30	TRBD1	TRBJ2-5
CASSEGDRGLTGNTIYF	TGTGCCAGCAGCGAGGGGGACAGGGGGCTGACTGGAAACACCATATATTTT	TRBV9	TRBD1	TRBJ1-3
CASSLTGARRDEKLFF	TGCGCCAGCAGCCTGACAGGGGCAAGGAGGGATGAAAAACTGTTTTTT	TRBV5-1	TRBD1	TRBJ1-4
CATSRAAGGPETQYF	TGTGCCACCAGCAGAGCGGCGGGGGGGCCGGAGACCCAGTACTTC	TRBV15	TRBD2	TRBJ2-5
CASRRSQGNTEAFF	TGTGCCAGTAGGAGATCGCAGGGGAACACTGAAGCTTTCTTT	TRBV19	.	TRBJ1-1
CASGQGNNYGYTF	TGTGCCTCGGGACAGGGGAATAACTATGGCTACACCTTC	TRBV6-5	TRBD1	TRBJ1-2
CASSLGPWQVIMNTEAFF	TGTGCCAGCAGCTTAGGGCCCTGGCAAGTTATCATGAACACTGAAGCTTTCTTT	TRBV7-8	.	TRBJ1-1
CASSWLAGEEFF	TGTGCCAGCAGTTGGCTAGCGGGAGAAGAGTTCTTC	TRBV27	TRBD2	TRBJ2-1
CASSILQGTGEKLFF	TGTGCCAGTAGTATTCTTCAGGGAACAGGTGAAAAACTGTTTTTT	TRBV19	.	TRBJ1-4
CASSPPRASGGPKDYEQYF	TGTGCCAGCTCACCACCGAGGGCTAGCGGGGGGCCAAAAGACTACGAGCAGTACTTC	TRBV18	TRBD2	TRBJ2-7
CAWSGQPPYGYTF	TGTGCCTGGAGTGGACAGCCTCCCTATGGCTACACCTTC	TRBV30	.	TRBJ1-2
CASSWTSKAYEQYF	TGTGCCAGCAGCTGGACTAGCAAGGCTTACGAGCAGTACTTC	TRBV7-9	TRBD2	TRBJ2-7
CASSQEGGGMYEQYF	TGTGCCAGCAGCCAAGAAGGCGGCGGGATGTACGAGCAGTACTTC	TRBV4-2	.	TRBJ2-7
CASQQEPNYGYTF	TGTGCCAGCCAACAGGAACCTAACTATGGCTACACCTTC	TRBV18	.	TRBJ1-2
CASSSGLAGNEQFF	TGTGCCAGTAGTAGTGGACTAGCGGGCAATGAGCAGTTCTTC	TRBV19	TRBD2	TRBJ2-1
CASSHGQGNEKLFF	TGCGCCAGCAGCCACGGGCAGGGAAATGAAAAACTGTTTTTT	TRBV4-3	.	TRBJ1-4
CASSQGTGDAYEQYF	TGCGCCAGCAGCCAAGGGACAGGGGACGCCTACGAGCAGTACTTC	TRBV4-1	TRBD1	TRBJ2-7
CSVEVAGGNTIYF	TGCAGCGTTGAAGTTGCGGGAGGAAACACCATATATTTT	TRBV29-1	.	TRBJ1-3
CASSSTRLAGGNTGELFF	TGTGCCAGCAGCTCGACTCGACTAGCGGGGGGGAACACCGGGGAGCTGTTTTTT	TRBV7-9	TRBD2	TRBJ2-2
CASSDNDRANTEAFF	TGCGCCAGCAGCGACAACGACAGGGCGAACACTGAAGCTTTCTTT	TRBV4-1	TRBD1	TRBJ1-1
CALGGRNQPQHF	TGTGCCTTGGGGGGGCGGAATCAGCCCCAGCATTTT	TRBV30	.	TRBJ1-5
CASSLAGERGGCRYGYTF	TGCGCCAGCAGCTTGGCCGGTGAACGGGGTGGATGCCGCTATGGCTACACCTTC	TRBV5-1	.	TRBJ1-2
CASSTAGGGDTQYF	TGTGCCAGTAGTACTGCGGGAGGTGGAGATACGCAGTATTTT	TRBV19	TRBD2	TRBJ2-3
CASSAQQGVGTEAFF	TGTGCCAGCAGCGCCCAACAGGGAGTGGGCACTGAAGCTTTCTTT	TRBV9	.	TRBJ1-1
CASSPTGGVTYEQYF	TGTGCCAGCAGTCCTACAGGGGGCGTCACCTACGAGCAGTACTTC	TRBV28	TRBD1	TRBJ2-7
CASSRGGGYGYTF	TGTGCCAGCAGCCGAGGGGGCGGGTATGGCTACACCTTC	TRBV27	TRBD1	TRBJ1-2
CASSYSKGQGYGYTF	TGTGCCAGCAGTTACTCGAAGGGGCAGGGCTATGGCTACACCTTC	TRBV6-5	.	TRBJ1-2
CASNPIGKGQEAFF	TGTGCCAGCAACCCTATTGGAAAAGGACAGGAAGCTTTCTTT	TRBV5-6	.	TRBJ1-1
CASSSMTGGGYTF	TGTGCCAGCAGTTCGATGACAGGGGGTGGCTACACCTTC	TRBV28	TRBD1	TRBJ1-2
CASSRAGNTEAFF	TGTGCCAGCAGCCGGGCGGGGAACACTGAAGCTTTCTTT	TRBV7-2	.	TRBJ1-1
CASRFVWGRPDTQYF	TGTGCCAGCAGGTTCGTTTGGGGGAGGCCAGATACGCAGTATTTT	TRBV5-8	.	TRBJ2-3